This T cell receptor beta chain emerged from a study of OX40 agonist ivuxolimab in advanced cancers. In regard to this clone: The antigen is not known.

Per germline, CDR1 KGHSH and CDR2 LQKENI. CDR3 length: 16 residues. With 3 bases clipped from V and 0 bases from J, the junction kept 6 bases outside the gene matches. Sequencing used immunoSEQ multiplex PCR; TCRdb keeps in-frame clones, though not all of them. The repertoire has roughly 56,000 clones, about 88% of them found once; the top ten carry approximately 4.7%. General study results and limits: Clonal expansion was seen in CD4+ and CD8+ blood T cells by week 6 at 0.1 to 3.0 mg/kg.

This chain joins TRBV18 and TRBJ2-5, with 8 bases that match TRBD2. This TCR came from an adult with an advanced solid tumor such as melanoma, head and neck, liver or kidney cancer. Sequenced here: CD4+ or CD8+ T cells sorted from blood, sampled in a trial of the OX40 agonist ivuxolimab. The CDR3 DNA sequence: TGTGCCAGCTCACCCTCGGGGGGGACGGACCAAGAGACCCAGTACTTC. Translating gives CASSPSGGTDQETQYF.